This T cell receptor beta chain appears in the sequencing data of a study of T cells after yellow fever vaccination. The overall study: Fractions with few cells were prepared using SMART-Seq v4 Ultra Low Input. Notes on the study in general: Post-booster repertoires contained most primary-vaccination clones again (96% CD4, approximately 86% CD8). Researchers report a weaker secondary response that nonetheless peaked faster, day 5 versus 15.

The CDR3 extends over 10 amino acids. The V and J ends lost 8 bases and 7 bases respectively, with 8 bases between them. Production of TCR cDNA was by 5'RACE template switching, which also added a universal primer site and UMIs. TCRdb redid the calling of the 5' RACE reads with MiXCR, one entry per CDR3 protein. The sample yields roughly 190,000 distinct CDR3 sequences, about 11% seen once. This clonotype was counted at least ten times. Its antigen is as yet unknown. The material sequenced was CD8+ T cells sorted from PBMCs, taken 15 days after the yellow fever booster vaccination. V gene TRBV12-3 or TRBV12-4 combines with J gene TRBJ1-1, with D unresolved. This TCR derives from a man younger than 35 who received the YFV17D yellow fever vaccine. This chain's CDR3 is CASGQFEAFF. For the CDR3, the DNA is TGTGCCAGCGGGCAATTTGAAGCTTTCTTT.